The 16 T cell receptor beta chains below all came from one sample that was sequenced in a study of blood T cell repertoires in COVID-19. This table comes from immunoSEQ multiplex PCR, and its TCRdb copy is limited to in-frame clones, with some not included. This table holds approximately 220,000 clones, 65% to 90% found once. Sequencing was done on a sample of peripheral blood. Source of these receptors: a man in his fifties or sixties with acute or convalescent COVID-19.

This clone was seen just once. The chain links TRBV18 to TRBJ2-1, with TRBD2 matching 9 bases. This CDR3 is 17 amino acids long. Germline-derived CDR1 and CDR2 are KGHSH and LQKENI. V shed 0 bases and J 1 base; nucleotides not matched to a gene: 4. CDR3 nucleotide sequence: TGTGCCAGCTCACCACCACTAGCGGGTGGGTCCTACAATGAGCAGTTCTTC. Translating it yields CASSPPLAGGSYNEQFF. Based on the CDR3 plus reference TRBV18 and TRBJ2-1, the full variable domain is NAGVMQNPRHLVRRRGQEARLRCSPMKGHSHVYWYRQLPEEGLKFMVYLQKENIIDESGMPKERFSAEFPKEGPSILRIQQVVRGDSAAYFCASSPPLAGGSYNEQFFGPGTRLTVL.

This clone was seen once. The CDR3 loop is CASSSGQGPYNEQFF. The DNA of the CDR3 is TGTGCCAGCAGCTCCGGACAGGGTCCCTACAATGAGCAGTTCTTC. V is TRBV11-3 and J is TRBJ2-1; 8 nucleotides line up with TRBD1. CDR3 length equals 15 residues. V lost 4 bases to trimming and J lost 2 bases; unmatched junction nucleotides: 4. Germline V gene lookup returns CDR1 SGHNT and CDR2 YENEEA.

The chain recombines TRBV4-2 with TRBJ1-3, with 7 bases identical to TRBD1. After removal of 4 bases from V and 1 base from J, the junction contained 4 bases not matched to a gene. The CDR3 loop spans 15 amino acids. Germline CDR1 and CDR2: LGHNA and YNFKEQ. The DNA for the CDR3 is TGTGCCAGCAGCCGTCAGGGGGGATCTGGAAACACCATATATTTT. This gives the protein CASSRQGGSGNTIYF.

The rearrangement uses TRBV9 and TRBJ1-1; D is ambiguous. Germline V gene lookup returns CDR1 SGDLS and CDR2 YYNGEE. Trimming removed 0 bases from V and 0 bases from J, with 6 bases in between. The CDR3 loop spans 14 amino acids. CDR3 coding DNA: TGTGCCAGCAGCGTAGTCCAGGTGAACACTGAAGCTTTCTTT. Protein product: CASSVVQVNTEAFF.

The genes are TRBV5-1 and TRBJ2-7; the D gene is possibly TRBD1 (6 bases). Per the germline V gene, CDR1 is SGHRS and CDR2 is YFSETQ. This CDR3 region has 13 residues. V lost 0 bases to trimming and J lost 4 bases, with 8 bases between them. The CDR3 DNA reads TGCGCCAGCAGCTTGGGGACAGTATACGAGCAGTACTTC. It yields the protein CASSLGTVYEQYF.

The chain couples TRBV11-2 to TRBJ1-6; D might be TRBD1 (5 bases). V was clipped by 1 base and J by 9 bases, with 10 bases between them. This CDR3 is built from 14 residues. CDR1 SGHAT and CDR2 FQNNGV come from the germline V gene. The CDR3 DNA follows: TGTGCCAGCAGCTTAGCGCAGGGCAGTTCACCCCTCCACTTT. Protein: CASSLAQGSSPLHF.

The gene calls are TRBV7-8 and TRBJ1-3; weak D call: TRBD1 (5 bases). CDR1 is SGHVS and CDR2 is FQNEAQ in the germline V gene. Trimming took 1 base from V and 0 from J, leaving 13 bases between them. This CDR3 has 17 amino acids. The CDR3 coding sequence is TGTGCCAGCAGCTTAGGGAGGGAGAGGGGCTCTGGAAACACCATATATTTT. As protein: CASSLGRERGSGNTIYF.

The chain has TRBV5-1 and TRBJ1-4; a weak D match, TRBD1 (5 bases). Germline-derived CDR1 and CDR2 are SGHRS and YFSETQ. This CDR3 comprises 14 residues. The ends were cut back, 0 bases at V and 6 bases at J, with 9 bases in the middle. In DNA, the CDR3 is TGCGCCAGCAGCTTGGCCGGGGGTGATGAAAAACTGTTTTTT. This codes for CASSLAGGDEKLFF.

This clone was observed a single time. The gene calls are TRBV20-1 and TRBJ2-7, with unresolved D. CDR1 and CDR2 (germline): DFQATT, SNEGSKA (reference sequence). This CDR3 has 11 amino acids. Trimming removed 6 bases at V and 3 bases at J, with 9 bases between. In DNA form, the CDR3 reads TGCAGTGCAGTGGGCAGCTACGAGCAGTACTTC. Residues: CSAVGSYEQYF.

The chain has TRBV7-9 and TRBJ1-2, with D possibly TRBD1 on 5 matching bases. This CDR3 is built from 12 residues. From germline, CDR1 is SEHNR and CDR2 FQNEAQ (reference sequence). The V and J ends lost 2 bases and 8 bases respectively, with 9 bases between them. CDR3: CASSLRGDGYTF. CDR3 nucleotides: TGTGCCAGCAGCTTAAGGGGTGACGGCTACACCTTC.

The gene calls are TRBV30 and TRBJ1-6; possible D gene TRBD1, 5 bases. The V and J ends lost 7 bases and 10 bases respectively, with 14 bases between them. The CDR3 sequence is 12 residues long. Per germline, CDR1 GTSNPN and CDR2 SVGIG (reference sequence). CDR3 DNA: TGTGCCTACTCCAGGGATGGGTCACCCCTCCACTTT. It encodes CAYSRDGSPLHF.

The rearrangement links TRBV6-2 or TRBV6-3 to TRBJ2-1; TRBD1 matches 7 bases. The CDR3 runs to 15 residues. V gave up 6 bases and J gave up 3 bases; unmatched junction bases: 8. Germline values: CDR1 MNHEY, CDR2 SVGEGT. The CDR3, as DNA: TGTGCCAGCAGCCACCGGGACAGAGTCTACAATGAGCAGTTCTTC. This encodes CASSHRDRVYNEQFF.

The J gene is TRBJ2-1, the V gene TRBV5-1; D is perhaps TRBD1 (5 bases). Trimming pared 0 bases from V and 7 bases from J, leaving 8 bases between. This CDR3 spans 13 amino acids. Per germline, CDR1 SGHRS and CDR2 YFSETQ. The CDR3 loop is CASSLGGWNEQFF. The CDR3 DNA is TGCGCCAGCAGCTTGGGGGGCTGGAATGAGCAGTTCTTC.

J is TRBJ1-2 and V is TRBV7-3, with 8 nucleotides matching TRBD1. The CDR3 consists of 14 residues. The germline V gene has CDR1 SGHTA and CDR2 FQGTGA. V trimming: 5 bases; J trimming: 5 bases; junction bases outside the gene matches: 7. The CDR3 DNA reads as TGTGCCAGCAGCCCAGGACAGGGCGATTATGGCTACACCTTC. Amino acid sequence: CASSPGQGDYGYTF. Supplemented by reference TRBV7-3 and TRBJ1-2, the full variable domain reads GAGVSQTPSNKVTEKGKYVELRCDPISGHTALYWYRQSLGQGPEFLIYFQGTGAADDSGLPNDRFFAVRPEGSVSTLKIQRTERGDSAVYLCASSPGQGDYGYTFGSGTRLTVV.

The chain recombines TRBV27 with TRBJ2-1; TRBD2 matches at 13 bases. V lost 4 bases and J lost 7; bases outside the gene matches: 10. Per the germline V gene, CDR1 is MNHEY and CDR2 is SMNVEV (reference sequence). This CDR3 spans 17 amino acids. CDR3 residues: CASSSPSGLAGRNEQFF. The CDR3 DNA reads TGTGCCAGCAGTTCCCCCTCGGGACTAGCGGGACGGAATGAGCAGTTCTTC.

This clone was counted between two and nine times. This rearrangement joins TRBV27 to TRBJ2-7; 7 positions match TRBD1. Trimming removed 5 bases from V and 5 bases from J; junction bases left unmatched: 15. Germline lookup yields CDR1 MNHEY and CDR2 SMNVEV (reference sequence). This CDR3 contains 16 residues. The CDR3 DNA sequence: TGTGCCAGCAGTACCTCATCGACAGGGTGGTTGAACGAGCAGTACTTC. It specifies CASSTSSTGWLNEQYF.